This T cell receptor gamma chain was documented in a study of Vδ1+ human thymocytes. General study findings and limits: Highly polyclonal TRG and TRD repertoires with Gaussian CDR3 length distributions appeared in thymus. Despite high sort purity, about 20% of thymic T cell receptor delta sequences were Vdelta2.

Sequences come from RNA converted to cDNA by reverse transcription. The CDR3 regions were amplified by multiplex PCR from V-gene primers to a constant-region primer. TCRdb applied CATT to the multiplex PCR reads for clone calling. The sample has approximately 11,000 gamma-chain clones, about 40% seen once. Germline-derived CDR1 and CDR2 are EGSTGY and YDSYTSSV. The length of the CDR3 is 12 residues. V shed 5 bases, J shed 10 bases, and the junction held 11 bases outside the gene matches. After alphabeta T cell depletion, CD3+ Vdelta1+ Vdelta2- thymocytes were sorted. Purity of the sorted Vdelta1+ thymocytes ranged from 98% to 99.6%. For this clone: Its antigen remains unknown.

The V gene is TRGV4, the J gene TRGJ1 or TRGJ2. TCRdb records no J gene; here it was assigned by comparing the DNA to germline. Sequenced: Vdelta1+ gamma-delta thymocytes from the thymus. Noted subset: FACS-sorted CD3+ TCRalphabeta- TCRVdelta1+ TCRVdelta2- thymocytes. The TCR comes from a boy less than two years old who had congenital heart surgery. CDR3 bases: TGTGCCACCTGGGCCCGCCCCCCAAAGAAACTCTTT. This encodes CATWARPPKKLF.